One and the same sample provided the 2 T cell receptor beta chains below, sequenced in a study of blood T cell repertoires in COVID-19. The table came from immunoSEQ multiplex PCR; TCRdb's copy has only in-frame clones and leaves some out. The sample shows 400,000 to 450,000 clones, approximately 90% of them seen only once. Sequencing input: peripheral blood. These receptors all stem from a man aged 18 to 30 with COVID-19, enrolled during active disease.

The chain has TRBV19 and TRBJ2-2; 8 nucleotides match TRBD1. CDR1 and CDR2 (germline): LNHDA, SQIVND (reference sequence). V shed 6 bases and J 0 bases; nucleotides not matched to a gene: 3. The CDR3 is 15 amino acids. The CDR3 DNA follows: TGTGCCAGTAGCAAGGACAGGGCGAACACCGGGGAGCTGTTTTTT. This encodes CASSKDRANTGELFF.

The count of this clone is one. V gene TRBV19 combines with J gene TRBJ2-5, with 7 bases fitting TRBD2. V lost 6 bases to trimming and J lost 2 bases; unmatched junction nucleotides: 6. Germline values: CDR1 LNHDA, CDR2 SQIVND (reference sequence). This CDR3 contains 14 residues. This CDR3 is CASRDGGSQETQYF. The CDR3 DNA reads as TGTGCCAGTAGAGACGGGGGGTCTCAAGAGACCCAGTACTTC.